Below, 26 T cell receptor beta chains from the same sample are listed, as sequenced in a study of blood T cell repertoires in COVID-19. Clones were sequenced by immunoSEQ multiplex PCR, and TCRdb holds only the in-frame ones, with some missing. The table lists around 470,000 clones, around 90% of them singletons. Specimen: PBMCs or T cells enriched from blood (not recorded which). The receptors derive from a man aged 18 to 30 who had recovered from COVID-19.

This chain joins TRBV4-2 and TRBJ1-4, with D possibly matching TRBD1 (6 bases). Germline V gives CDR1 LGHNA, CDR2 YNFKEQ. The CDR3 is 14 residues long. Trimming left V 4 bases short and J 7 bases short, with 13 bases between. The CDR3 nucleotides read TGTGCCAGCAGCCCAGAGATAGGGGGTGAAAAACTGTTTTTT. Translating it yields CASSPEIGGEKLFF.

The chain couples TRBV10-3 to TRBJ1-2, with 7 bases fitting TRBD1. The CDR3 totals 14 residues. Germline V gives CDR1 ENHRY, CDR2 SYGVKD. The J segment lost 4 bases and the V segment lost 6 bases, leaving 8 bases of the junction unmatched. The CDR3 DNA reads TGTGCCATCAGGGGTGACAGGGATATCTATGGCTACACCTTC. Amino acid sequence: CAIRGDRDIYGYTF.

The V and J genes are TRBV30 and TRBJ1-3; D unclear. The germline V gene has CDR1 GTSNPN and CDR2 SVGIG (reference sequence). The CDR3 length is 12 residues. The germline V and J ends were trimmed by 2 bases and 1 base, with 3 bases remaining between them. CDR3: CAWSQSGNTIYF. In nucleotides, the CDR3 is TGTGCCTGGAGTCAATCTGGAAACACCATATATTTT.

V gene TRBV5-1 combines with J gene TRBJ1-4, with a possible D match to TRBD1 (5 bases). The CDR3 covers 14 residues. The V gene lost 0 bases and the J gene lost 4 bases, with 7 bases spanning the gap. The germline V gene encodes CDR1 SGHRS and CDR2 YFSETQ. The CDR3 here is CASSLVGDNEKLFF. The CDR3 DNA reads as TGCGCCAGCAGCTTGGTAGGGGATAATGAAAAACTGTTTTTT.

The genes are TRBV10-3 and TRBJ2-1; D gene uncertain. The germline V and J ends were trimmed by 0 bases and 6 bases, with 6 bases remaining between them. The CDR3 totals 13 residues. Germline-derived CDR1 and CDR2 are ENHRY and SYGVKD. CDR3 protein: CAISESSFNEQFF. CDR3 bases: TGTGCCATCAGTGAGTCGAGTTTCAATGAGCAGTTCTTC.

This chain links TRBV11-2 with TRBJ2-7; 10 bases are shared with TRBD2. Per the germline V gene, CDR1 is SGHAT and CDR2 is FQNNGV. Losses at the gene ends were 1 base for V and 5 bases for J; bases not matched to a gene: 17. There are 19 residues in the CDR3. The CDR3 bases are TGTGCCAGCAGCTTAGTGGGTTATGGTAGCGGGAGGCTTTTCCACGAGCAGTACTTC. Amino acid sequence: CASSLVGYGSGRLFHEQYF. Looking up the rest from reference TRBV11-2 and TRBJ2-7 gives the full variable domain: EAGVAQSPRYKIIEKRQSVAFWCNPISGHATLYWYQQILGQGPKLLIQFQNNGVVDDSQLPKDRFSAERLKGVDSTLKIQPAKLEDSAVYLCASSLVGYGSGRLFHEQYFGPGTRLTVT.

The chain employs TRBV15 and TRBJ2-7, with D perhaps matching TRBD1 (5 bases). The CDR3 contains 14 residues. Between the trimmed V and J ends, which lost 1 base and 0 bases, there was a span of 7 bases. The germline V gene has CDR1 LNHNV and CDR2 YYDKDF (reference sequence). The CDR3 nucleotides read TGTGCCACCAGCAGAGGGACATTCTCCTACGAGCAGTACTTC. Translating gives CATSRGTFSYEQYF.

The V call is TRBV6-5, the J call TRBJ1-6, with TRBD1 identical over 11 bases. This CDR3 spans 15 amino acids. Per germline, CDR1 MNHEY and CDR2 SVGAGI. The V and J ends lost 6 bases and 7 bases, in that order; junction bases with no gene match: 5. The CDR3 DNA reads as TGTGCCAGCAGCCGAGGACAGGGGGCGAATTCACCCCTCCACTTT. Translation gives CASSRGQGANSPLHF.

The chain recombines TRBV4-1 with TRBJ1-2; TRBD1 agrees at 10 bases. Germline loops: CDR1 MGHRA, CDR2 YSYEKL. Trimming cost V 2 bases and J 5 bases; bases outside gene matches: 8. The CDR3 runs 16 residues. The CDR3 loop reads CASSQSGTGDGYGYTF. The CDR3 nucleotides are TGCGCCAGCAGCCAATCCGGGACAGGGGACGGGTATGGCTACACCTTC.

The chain has TRBV28 and TRBJ2-1, with D perhaps TRBD2 (6 bases). Germline V gene sequence: CDR1 MDHEN, CDR2 SYDVKM. The length of the CDR3 is 12 residues. V was shortened by 10 bases and J by 2 bases, with 9 bases between the two germline ends. The CDR3 is CATGGAYNEQFF. The CDR3, as DNA: TGTGCCACCGGAGGGGCCTACAATGAGCAGTTCTTC.

The chain couples TRBV5-1 to TRBJ1-1, with 7 nucleotides matching TRBD1. The CDR3 is made up of 13 amino acids. With 3 bases clipped from V and 8 bases from J, the junction kept 7 bases outside the gene matches. CDR1 and CDR2 from the germline V gene are SGHRS and YFSETQ. CDR3 in DNA: TGCGCCAGCAGCTCCGGCGACAGGGTCGAAGCTTTCTTT. This sequence encodes CASSSGDRVEAFF.

V and J are TRBV11-2 and TRBJ2-3, with D possibly being TRBD2 (6 bases). Trimming took off 3 bases at V and 1 base at J, with 11 bases between the two ends. There are 15 residues in the CDR3. Per the germline V gene, CDR1 is SGHAT and CDR2 is FQNNGV. The CDR3 spells CASSFGSGGTDTQYF. CDR3 in DNA: TGTGCCAGCAGCTTCGGTAGCGGAGGCACAGATACGCAGTATTTT.

This chain links TRBV24-1 with TRBJ1-5, with D perhaps TRBD1 (5 bases). This CDR3 spans 14 amino acids. In germline, CDR1 is KGHDR, CDR2 SFDVKD. Trimming left V 7 bases short and J 0 bases short, with 9 bases between. The CDR3 coding sequence is TGTGCCACCAGCACTCAGGGTAGCAATCAGCCCCAGCATTTT. It specifies CATSTQGSNQPQHF.

The chain recombines TRBV3-1 (or the pseudogene TRBV3-2) with TRBJ1-2; weak D call: TRBD1 (6 bases). This CDR3 has 15 amino acids. The V gene lost 8 bases and the J gene lost 2 bases, with 18 bases spanning the gap. The germline V gene encodes CDR1 LGHDT and CDR2 YNNKEL (reference sequence). The CDR3 sequence is CASHRGTGLNYGYTF. The CDR3 nucleotides read TGTGCCAGCCACCGCGGTACAGGGCTAAACTATGGCTACACCTTC.

The chain joins TRBV28 to TRBJ2-6, with D perhaps matching TRBD2 (5 bases). Germline V lookup: CDR1 MDHEN, CDR2 SYDVKM. The V gene lost 6 bases and the J gene lost 0 bases, with 9 bases spanning the gap. The CDR3 consists of 15 residues. The CDR3 bases are TGTGCCAGCAGCGTCGGACTCTCTGGGGCCAACGTCCTGACTTTC. Protein sequence: CASSVGLSGANVLTF.

A few counts support this clone. This chain uses TRBV28 with TRBJ1-1, with a tentative D call TRBD1 (6 bases). V lost 3 bases and J lost 4, with 15 bases in between. The CDR3 spans 15 residues. Germline V gene data show CDR1 as MDHEN and CDR2 as SYDVKM. CDR3 sequence: CASSFPGQSGTEAFF. For the CDR3, the DNA is TGTGCCAGCAGTTTCCCTGGACAGTCCGGCACTGAAGCTTTCTTT.

V and J are TRBV5-4 and TRBJ1-2; TRBD1 agrees at 10 bases. Germline V gives CDR1 SGHNT, CDR2 YYREEE (reference sequence). J gave up 4 bases and V 4 bases, and 10 bases lay outside the gene matches. This CDR3 spans 16 amino acids. The CDR3 DNA follows: TGTGCCAGCAGCCGTCCCGGGACAGGGGCTTCCTATGGCTACACCTTC. This sequence encodes CASSRPGTGASYGYTF.

The chain links TRBV6-1 to TRBJ2-1; 10 bases match TRBD2. The length of the CDR3 is 14 residues. Per germline, CDR1 MNHNS and CDR2 SASEGT. Trimming took 4 bases from V and 5 from J; bases not matched to a gene: 2. CDR3: CASSVAGGNNEQFF. In DNA form, the CDR3 reads TGTGCCAGCAGTGTAGCGGGAGGTAACAATGAGCAGTTCTTC.

The J gene is TRBJ1-5, the V gene TRBV19; unclear D gene. CDR1 is LNHDA, CDR2 SQIVND, per germline (reference sequence). The CDR3 is made up of 15 amino acids. V was cut by 5 bases and J by 7 bases, with 18 bases left in between. The CDR3 DNA reads TGTGCCAGTAGTGACGACTGGTTTGGTCGGCAGCCCCAGCATTTT. Amino acid sequence: CASSDDWFGRQPQHF.

V is TRBV28 and J is TRBJ1-5; D possibly corresponds to TRBD1 (6 bases). Trimming stripped 6 bases from V and 4 bases from J, with 16 bases between. CDR3 length: 15 residues. Germline V gives CDR1 MDHEN, CDR2 SYDVKM. The CDR3 is CASSLPGAINQPQHF. The CDR3 region has the DNA TGTGCCAGCAGCCTCCCAGGGGCCATTAATCAGCCCCAGCATTTT.

The chain links TRBV5-1 to TRBJ1-4, with TRBD1 matching over 10 bases. Trimming took 2 bases from V and 7 from J; bases not matched to a gene: 5. The V gene's germline CDR1 is SGHRS and CDR2 YFSETQ. The CDR3 has 15 amino acids. The CDR3 is CASSFLGQGTEKLFF. The CDR3 DNA is TGCGCCAGCAGCTTTTTGGGACAGGGGACTGAAAAACTGTTTTTT.

This clone has a single count. The chain employs TRBV28 and TRBJ2-7; D perhaps matches TRBD1 (5 bases). CDR1 is MDHEN and CDR2 is SYDVKM in the germline V gene. Between the trimmed V and J ends, which lost 2 bases and 4 bases, there was a span of 15 bases. This CDR3 spans 15 amino acids. As DNA, the CDR3 is TGTGCCAGCAGTTTAGTCCAGCAGGGTGTATACGAGCAGTACTTC. Its protein is CASSLVQQGVYEQYF.

The chain recombines TRBV28 with TRBJ1-2; 7 nucleotides align to TRBD1. CDR3 length equals 16 residues. The V gene end was trimmed by 1 base and the J gene end by 2 bases; junction bases not matched to a gene: 7. Per germline, CDR1 MDHEN and CDR2 SYDVKM. The chain's CDR3 is CASSLSRTGDNYGYTF. As DNA, the CDR3 is TGTGCCAGCAGTTTATCACGGACAGGAGACAACTATGGCTACACCTTC.

This chain connects TRBV6-5 to TRBJ1-1; the match to TRBD1 covers 9 bases. Trimming took 6 bases from V and 4 from J; bases not matched to a gene: 9. Germline CDR1 is MNHEY and CDR2 is SVGAGI. CDR3 length: 15 residues. The CDR3 reads CASRRGQGFGTEAFF. The DNA of the CDR3 is TGTGCCAGCAGGCGTGGACAGGGGTTCGGCACTGAAGCTTTCTTT.

The chain employs TRBV7-8 and TRBJ1-5; D perhaps matches TRBD1 (5 bases). The germline V gene has CDR1 SGHVS and CDR2 FQNEAQ. V lost 1 base and J 5 bases, leaving 12 bases between the germline ends. The CDR3 extends over 15 amino acids. CDR3 DNA sequence: TGTGCCAGCAGCTTAGACGGGACTTTATATCAGCCCCAGCATTTT. Its protein is CASSLDGTLYQPQHF.

The chain combines TRBV30 with TRBJ1-4; perhaps TRBD1 as D (6 bases). Trimming removed 7 bases from V and 3 bases from J, with 18 bases in between. This CDR3 spans 15 amino acids. Germline CDR1 GTSNPN, CDR2 SVGIG (reference sequence). The CDR3 DNA is TGTGCCTCTGAACCAGGGGCCGCTGCTAATGAAAAACTGTTTTTT. Protein product: CASEPGAAANEKLFF.